The present T cell receptor (beta chain) was sequenced within a study of T-cell memory formation after mild COVID-19. Study summary: There were largely donor-specific TCR clusters. Study observations and caveats: Whether second-wave clones peaking at day 37 were SARS-CoV-2 specific went unconfirmed. Contracting CD4+ clones sat mainly in CM and EM; CD8+ in EMRA.

5'RACE primed at constant segments yielded TCR alpha and TCR beta cDNA libraries bearing sample barcodes and UMIs. TCRdb redid the calling of the 5' RACE reads with MiXCR, one entry per CDR3 protein. The sample consists of roughly 150,000 distinct CDR3 sequences, 14% of them appearing once. This clonotype was seen a few times. As yet, its antigen is unknown. V lost 4 bases, J lost 2 bases, and 4 bases stayed unmatched. The CDR3 runs to 14 residues. Germline V gives CDR1 ENHRY, CDR2 SYGVKD. The source material was PBMCs or a T cell subset sorted from them (not recorded which). The receptor was isolated from an adult woman who had mild COVID-19 (a few samples of this study predate the infection). Cell type and time point are not known. The chain uses TRBV10-3 and TRBJ2-5, with 7 bases fitting TRBD2. CDR3 sequence: CAISGSAGQETQYF. The CDR3 DNA reads TGTGCCATCAGTGGGTCAGCGGGGCAAGAGACCCAGTACTTC.